This entry describes one T cell receptor beta chain. This sample stems from a study of blood T cell repertoires in COVID-19. The wider study: From T cells, B-cell-depleted T cells, or PBMCs came the material, which was cDNA or gDNA.

Cohort assignment relied on participant-reported clinical history. Those designated as exposed participants met a COVID-19 case within 2 weeks before study entry. Measured with immunoSEQ multiplex PCR; TCRdb has only the in-frame clones, and not every one. The table records about 160,000 clones, roughly 90% of them present only once. The length of the CDR3 is 17 residues. Material for sequencing was PBMCs or T cells enriched from blood (not recorded which). V gene TRBV12-1 combines with J gene TRBJ2-5; the DNA was not used to check the table's D call, TRBD2. TRBV12-1 is reported as a pseudogene. The TCR sequence derives from a woman in her forties who had been exposed to COVID-19. CDR3 DNA: TGTGCCAGCTCAAGGCCGGGACTAGCGTCGAGCCAAGAGACCCAGTACTTC. This gives the protein CASSRPGLASSQETQYF.